This T cell receptor beta chain was sequenced in a study of T cell responses to AZD1222 COVID-19 vaccine. Overall study: Second-dose groups at about 4 or about 12 weeks were pooled. Study outcomes and limitations: Vaccine-associated CD4 TCRs spanned spike, dominant at 160-218 and 743-854. Donors were chiefly white British, with a greater number of females, and clonal diversity was perhaps underestimated. Repertoires were collected only later (after the peak T cell response had occurred).

TCRdb's table, derived via immunoSEQ multiplex PCR, lists solely in-frame clones and lacks some. The sample includes tens of thousands of clones, about 78% of them seen just once. V lost 7 bases to trimming and J lost 6 bases, with 12 bases between them. The CDR3 runs to 11 residues. CDR1 is SQVTM and CDR2 is ANQGSEA in the germline V gene. Worth noting for this clone: The antigen is not known.

The chain is built from TRBV29-1 and TRBJ1-1; D uncertain. This sample comprised peripheral blood, obtained on day 0 of AZD1222 vaccination. The sequence derives from an adult in good health. The CDR3 is CSATKLPEAFF. The CDR3 DNA reads TGCAGCGCTACTAAATTACCTGAAGCTTTCTTT.